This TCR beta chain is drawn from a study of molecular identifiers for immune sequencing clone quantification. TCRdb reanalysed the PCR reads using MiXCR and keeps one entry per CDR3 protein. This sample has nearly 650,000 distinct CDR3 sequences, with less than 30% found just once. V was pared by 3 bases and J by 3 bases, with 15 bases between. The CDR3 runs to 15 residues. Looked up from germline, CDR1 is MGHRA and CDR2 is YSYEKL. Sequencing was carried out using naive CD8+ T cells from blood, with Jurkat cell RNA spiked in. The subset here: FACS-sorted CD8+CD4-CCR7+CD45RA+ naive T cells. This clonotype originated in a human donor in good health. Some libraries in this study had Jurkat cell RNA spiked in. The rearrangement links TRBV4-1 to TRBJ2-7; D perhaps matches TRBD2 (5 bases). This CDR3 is CASSQGYGVGYEQYF. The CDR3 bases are TGCGCCAGCAGCCAGGGGTACGGGGTAGGCTACGAGCAGTACTTC.